Below, 8 T cell receptor beta chains from the same sample are listed, as sequenced in a study of Graves' ophthalmopathy and Graves' hyperthyroidism. Amplification of the TCR beta CDR3 regions used RNA transcripts (as template). First-round RT-PCR used HTBI primers; second-round multiplex PCR followed. One entry per CDR3 protein results from TCRdb running MiXCR on the multiplex PCR reads. The sample lists roughly 610,000 distinct CDR3 sequences; 22% were seen once. Sequenced sample: peripheral blood. These receptors came from a woman between 18 and 30 years old with stable Graves' hyperthyroidism. Some clones in this sample may be carry-over from other donors' samples.

The chain employs TRBV6-1 and TRBJ2-7; D is undetermined. The CDR3 is 12 amino acids. Germline assignment: CDR1 MNHNS and CDR2 SASEGT. Between the trimmed V and J ends, which lost 4 bases and 4 bases, there was a span of 8 bases. DNA for the CDR3: TGTGCCAGCAGTGCCCTAATATACGAGCAGTACTTC. It yields the protein CASSALIYEQYF.

This clonotype was detected many times. V is TRBV7-2 and J is TRBJ2-2; no firm D call. Trimming shortened V by 0 bases and J by 4 bases, and 12 bases separated the two germline ends. This CDR3 is 16 amino acids long. Germline CDR1 reads SGHTA; CDR2 reads FQGNSA. Written as DNA, the CDR3 is TGTGCCAGCAGCTTAGCGCGGAGCAGCCTCACCGGGGAGCTGTTTTTT. As protein: CASSLARSSLTGELFF.

This clonotype was counted ten times or more. The V and J genes are TRBV29-1 and TRBJ2-7; D is perhaps TRBD1 (5 bases). Trimming took off 3 bases at V and 3 bases at J, with 9 bases between the two ends. There are 12 residues in the CDR3. Germline CDR1 reads SQVTM; CDR2 reads ANQGSEA. CDR3 DNA sequence: TGCAGCGTTGATACAGGTGACTACGAGCAGTACTTC. It encodes CSVDTGDYEQYF.

This clonotype was seen a handful of times. The J gene is TRBJ1-1, the V gene TRBV10-1; TRBD1 aligns across 8 bases. Germline CDR1 and CDR2: WNHNN and SYGVQD (reference sequence). This CDR3 region has 13 residues. Trimming at V came to 7 bases and at J to 6 bases, leaving 7 bases not matched to a gene. The CDR3 DNA reads TGCGCCAGCAAAGCGCAGGGGGCCGCTGAAGCTTTCTTT. Its protein is CASKAQGAAEAFF.

There are a few counts of this clonotype. V usage is TRBV11-1 and J usage is TRBJ2-7, with D possibly TRBD2 on 7 matching bases. The CDR3 loop spans 16 amino acids. Germline V gives CDR1 SGHAT, CDR2 FQDESV (reference sequence). V was trimmed by 5 bases and J by 0 bases, leaving 17 bases between them. The CDR3 loop reads CASSSPRGPLSYEQYF. The CDR3 DNA reads TGTGCCAGCAGCAGCCCGCGGGGGCCTCTCTCCTACGAGCAGTACTTC.

This chain's CDR3 is CASSYSPGQGDTEAFF. CDR3 DNA sequence: TGTGCCAGCAGTTACTCGCCGGGACAGGGGGACACTGAAGCTTTCTTT. The rearrangement joins TRBV6-5 to TRBJ1-1, with TRBD1 matching over 11 bases. The CDR3 covers 16 residues. V was pared by 0 bases and J by 3 bases, with 3 bases of the junction left unmatched. Germline V gene lookup returns CDR1 MNHEY and CDR2 SVGAGI.

This clonotype was recorded at least ten times. The chain links TRBV27 to TRBJ2-1, with TRBD1 matching over 7 bases. This CDR3 has 14 residues. V gave up 6 bases and J gave up 5 bases; unmatched junction bases: 7. CDR1 is MNHEY, CDR2 SMNVEV, per germline (reference sequence). The CDR3 DNA reads as TGTGCCAGCAGCTTCCGGGACAGAGACAATGAGCAGTTCTTC. Translating gives CASSFRDRDNEQFF.

This clonotype was detected ten times or more. The V and J genes are TRBV3-1 and TRBJ2-5; D is uncertain. V lost 4 bases, J lost 5 bases, and 14 bases lay in between. The CDR3 runs 14 residues. The germline V gene encodes CDR1 LGHDT and CDR2 YNNKEL (reference sequence). The CDR3 is CASSPGPSRETQYF. The DNA of the CDR3 is TGTGCCAGCAGCCCCGGACCCTCAAGGGAGACCCAGTACTTC.